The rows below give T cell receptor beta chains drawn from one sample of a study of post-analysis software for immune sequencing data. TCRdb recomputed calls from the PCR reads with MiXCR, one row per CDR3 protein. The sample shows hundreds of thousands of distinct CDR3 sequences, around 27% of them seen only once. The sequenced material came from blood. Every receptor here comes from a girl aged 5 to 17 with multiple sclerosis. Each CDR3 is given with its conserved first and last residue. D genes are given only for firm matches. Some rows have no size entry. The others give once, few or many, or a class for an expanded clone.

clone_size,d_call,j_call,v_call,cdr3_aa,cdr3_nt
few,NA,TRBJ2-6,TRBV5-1,CASSPGHSGSGANVLTF,TGCGCCAGCAGCCCGGGCCACTCGGGCTCTGGGGCCAACGTCCTGACTTTC
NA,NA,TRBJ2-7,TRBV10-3,CAISDGRGDEQYF,TGTGCCATCAGTGATGGGCGCGGGGACGAGCAGTACTTC
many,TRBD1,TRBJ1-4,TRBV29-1,CSVGDRVTNEKLFF,TGCAGCGTCGGGGACAGGGTGACTAATGAAAAACTGTTTTTT
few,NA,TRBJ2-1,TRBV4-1,CASSQEGVAANEQFF,TGCGCCAGCAGCCAAGAAGGGGTAGCGGCAAATGAGCAGTTCTTC
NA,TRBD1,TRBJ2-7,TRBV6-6,CASSYPPGQGRSEQYF,TGTGCCAGCAGTTACCCACCGGGACAGGGAAGGAGCGAGCAGTACTTC
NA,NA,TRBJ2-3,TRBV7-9,CASSLVASARDTQYF,TGTGCCAGCAGCTTAGTGGCTAGCGCACGGGATACGCAGTATTTT
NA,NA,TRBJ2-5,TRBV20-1,CSATPGDKQYF,TGCAGTGCTACCCCCGGGGATAAGCAGTACTTC
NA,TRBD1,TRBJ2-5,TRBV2,CASSDKTGGTWTQYF,TGTGCCAGCAGCGATAAGACAGGGGGGACTTGGACCCAGTACTTC
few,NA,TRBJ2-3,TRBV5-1,CASSPIQDRTDTQYF,TGCGCCAGCAGCCCGATACAGGACCGCACAGATACGCAGTATTTT
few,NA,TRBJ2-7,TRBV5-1,CASSLGRSTSEQYF,TGCGCCAGCAGCTTGGGTCGGTCCACGAGCGAGCAGTACTTC
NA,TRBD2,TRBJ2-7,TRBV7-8,CASSLVGLAGGPRYYEQYF,TGTGCCAGCAGCTTAGTAGGGCTAGCGGGAGGGCCCCGCTACTACGAGCAGTACTTC
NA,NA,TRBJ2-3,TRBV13,CASSLWPTGDTQYF,TGTGCCAGCAGCTTGTGGCCGACGGGTGATACGCAGTATTTT
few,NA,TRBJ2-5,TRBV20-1,CSAQRGSAQETQYF,TGCAGTGCTCAAAGGGGGTCTGCTCAAGAGACCCAGTACTTC
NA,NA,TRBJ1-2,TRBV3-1,CASSQRTRGGSYGYTF,TGTGCCAGCAGCCAAAGGACGAGGGGAGGTAGCTATGGCTACACCTTC
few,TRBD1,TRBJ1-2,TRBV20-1,CSARDPDRVYGYTF,TGCAGTGCTAGAGATCCCGACAGGGTCTATGGCTACACCTTC
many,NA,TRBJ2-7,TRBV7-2,CASRPTTSYEQYF,TGTGCCAGCAGACCAACCACGAGCTACGAGCAGTACTTC
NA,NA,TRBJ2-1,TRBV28,CASKGAREQFF,TGTGCCAGCAAAGGGGCCCGGGAGCAGTTCTTC
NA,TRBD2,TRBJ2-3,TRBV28,CASSFSTSGGHTDTQYF,TGTGCCAGTAGTTTCTCTACTAGCGGGGGGCACACAGATACGCAGTATTTT
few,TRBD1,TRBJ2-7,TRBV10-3,CAISEPPRDRGNYEQYF,TGTGCCATCAGTGAGCCTCCCCGGGACAGGGGAAACTACGAGCAGTACTTC
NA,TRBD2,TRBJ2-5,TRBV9,CASNVDGGAGLRETQYF,TGTGCCAGCAACGTAGATGGTGGAGCGGGGTTGCGAGAGACCCAGTACTTC
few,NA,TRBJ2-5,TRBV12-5,CANWETQYF,TGTGCTAACTGGGAGACCCAGTACTTC
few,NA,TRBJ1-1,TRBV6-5,CASRGPGQGNTEAFF,TGTGCCAGCAGGGGCCCCGGGCAGGGAAACACTGAAGCTTTCTTT
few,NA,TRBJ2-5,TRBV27,CASSTGRGETQYF,TGTGCCAGCAGCACAGGGAGGGGTGAGACCCAGTACTTC
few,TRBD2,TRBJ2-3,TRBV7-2,CASSYVGGPDTQYF,TGTGCCAGCAGCTACGTGGGAGGGCCTGATACGCAGTATTTT
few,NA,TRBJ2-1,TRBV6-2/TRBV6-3,CASSYAPLDNEQFF,TGTGCCAGCAGTTACGCCCCGTTGGACAATGAGCAGTTCTTC
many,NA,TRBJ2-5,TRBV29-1,CSVGARGETQYF,TGCAGCGTTGGGGCTAGAGGCGAGACCCAGTACTTC
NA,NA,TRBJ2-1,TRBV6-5,CASSYIPTRNSYNEQFF,TGTGCCAGCAGTTACATTCCCACCAGAAACTCCTACAATGAGCAGTTCTTC
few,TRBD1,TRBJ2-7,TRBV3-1,CASSQESGGIYEQYF,TGTGCCAGCAGCCAAGAGTCAGGGGGTATTTACGAGCAGTACTTC
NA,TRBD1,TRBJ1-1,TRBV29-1,CSAPGQGWGEAFF,TGCAGCGCCCCTGGACAGGGGTGGGGGGAAGCTTTCTTT
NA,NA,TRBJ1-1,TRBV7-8,CASRGGSIGAFF,TGTGCCAGCAGAGGTGGCTCGATTGGAGCTTTCTTT
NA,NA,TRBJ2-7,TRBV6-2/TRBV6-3,CASSYSAGVREQYF,TGTGCCAGCAGTTACTCGGCAGGGGTTCGGGAGCAGTACTTC
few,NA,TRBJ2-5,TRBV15,CATSRPPVGSQEYF,TGTGCCACCAGCAGACCGCCTGTTGGGTCCCAGGAGTACTTC
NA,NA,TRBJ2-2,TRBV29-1,CSGAIQNTGELFF,TGCAGCGGAGCGATACAGAACACCGGGGAGCTGTTTTTT
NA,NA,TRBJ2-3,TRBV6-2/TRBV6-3,CASSYSASWDTQYF,TGTGCCAGCAGTTACTCGGCGAGCTGGGATACGCAGTATTTT
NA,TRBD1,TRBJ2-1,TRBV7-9,CASSLLRGQGTHEQFF,TGTGCCAGCAGCCTCCTTAGAGGACAGGGGACCCATGAGCAGTTCTTC
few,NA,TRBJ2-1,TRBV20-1,CSAKAGVLRFF,TGCAGTGCTAAGGCAGGGGTTCTTCGGTTCTTC
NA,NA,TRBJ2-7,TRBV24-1,CATRDRPSSYEQYF,TGTGCCACCAGGGACAGACCGAGCTCCTACGAGCAGTACTTC